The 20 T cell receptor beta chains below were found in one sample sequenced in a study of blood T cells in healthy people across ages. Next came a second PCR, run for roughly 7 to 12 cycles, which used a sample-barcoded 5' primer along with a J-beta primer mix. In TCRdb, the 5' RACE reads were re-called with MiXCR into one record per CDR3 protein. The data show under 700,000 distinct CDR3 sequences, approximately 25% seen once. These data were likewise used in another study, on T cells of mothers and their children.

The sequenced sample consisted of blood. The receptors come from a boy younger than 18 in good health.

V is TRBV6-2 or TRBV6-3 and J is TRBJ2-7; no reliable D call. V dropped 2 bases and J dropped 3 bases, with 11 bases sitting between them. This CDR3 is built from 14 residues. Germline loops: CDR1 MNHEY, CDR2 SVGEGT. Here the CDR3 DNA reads TGTGCCAGCAGTTACCGCTCTGGGCTCTACGAGCAGTACTTC. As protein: CASSYRSGLYEQYF.

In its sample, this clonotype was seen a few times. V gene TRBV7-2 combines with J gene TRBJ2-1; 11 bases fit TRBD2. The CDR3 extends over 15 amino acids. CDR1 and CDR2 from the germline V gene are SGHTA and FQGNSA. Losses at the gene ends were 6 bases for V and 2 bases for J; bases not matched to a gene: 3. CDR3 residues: CASSRSGGAYNEQFF. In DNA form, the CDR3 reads TGTGCCAGCAGTCGTAGCGGGGGGGCCTACAATGAGCAGTTCTTC.

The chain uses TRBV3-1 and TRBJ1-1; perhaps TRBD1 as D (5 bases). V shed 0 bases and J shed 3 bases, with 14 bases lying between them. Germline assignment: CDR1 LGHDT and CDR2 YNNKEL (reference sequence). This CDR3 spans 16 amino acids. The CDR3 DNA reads TGTGCCAGCAGCCAAGATCGGGCAGGGTTGGACACTGAAGCTTTCTTT. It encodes CASSQDRAGLDTEAFF.

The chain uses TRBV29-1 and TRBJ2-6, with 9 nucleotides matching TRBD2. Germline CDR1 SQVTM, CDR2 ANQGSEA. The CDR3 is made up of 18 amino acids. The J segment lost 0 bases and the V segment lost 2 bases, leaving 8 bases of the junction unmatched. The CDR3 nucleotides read TGCAGCGTTGAATTTGTGGTAGCGGGAGCCTCTGGGGCCAACGTCCTGACTTTC. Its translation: CSVEFVVAGASGANVLTF.

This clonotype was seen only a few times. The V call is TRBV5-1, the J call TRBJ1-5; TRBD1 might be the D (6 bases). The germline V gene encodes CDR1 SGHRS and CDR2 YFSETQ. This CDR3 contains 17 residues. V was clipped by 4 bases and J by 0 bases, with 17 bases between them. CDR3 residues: CASSPGQPDYSNQPQHF. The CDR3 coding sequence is TGCGCCAGCAGCCCCGGACAGCCTGACTATAGCAATCAGCCCCAGCATTTT. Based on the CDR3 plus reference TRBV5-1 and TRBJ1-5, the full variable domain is KAGVTQTPRYLIKTRGQQVTLSCSPISGHRSVSWYQQTPGQGLQFLFEYFSETQRNKGNFPGRFSGRQFSNSRSEMNVSTLELGDSALYLCASSPGQPDYSNQPQHFGDGTRLSIL.

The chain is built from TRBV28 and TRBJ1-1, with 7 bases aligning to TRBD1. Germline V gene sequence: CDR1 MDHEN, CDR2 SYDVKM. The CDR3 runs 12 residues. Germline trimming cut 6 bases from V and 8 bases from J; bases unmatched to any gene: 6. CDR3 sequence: CASRPGTEEAFF. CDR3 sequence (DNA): TGTGCCAGCAGACCCGGGACAGAGGAAGCTTTCTTT.

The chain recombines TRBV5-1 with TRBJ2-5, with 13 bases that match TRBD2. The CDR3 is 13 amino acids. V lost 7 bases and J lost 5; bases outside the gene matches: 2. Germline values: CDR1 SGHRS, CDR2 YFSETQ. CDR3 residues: CASGLAGVETQYF. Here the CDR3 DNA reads TGCGCCAGCGGACTAGCGGGGGTGGAGACCCAGTACTTC.

CDR3 coding DNA: TGTGCCAGCAGTAAACCAGGGCTCTCTGGGGCCAACGTCCTGACTTTC. It specifies CASSKPGLSGANVLTF. The chain carries TRBV28 and TRBJ2-6; tentative D call: TRBD1 (5 bases). The CDR3 extends over 16 amino acids. The germline V gene encodes CDR1 MDHEN and CDR2 SYDVKM. V lost 5 bases, J lost 0 bases, and 11 bases lay in between.

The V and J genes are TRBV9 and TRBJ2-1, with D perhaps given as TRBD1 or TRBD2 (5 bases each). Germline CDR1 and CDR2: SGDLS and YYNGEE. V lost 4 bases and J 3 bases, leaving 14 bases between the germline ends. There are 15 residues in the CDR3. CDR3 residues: CASSHGATGYNEQFF. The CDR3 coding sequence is TGTGCCAGCAGCCACGGGGCTACGGGCTACAATGAGCAGTTCTTC.

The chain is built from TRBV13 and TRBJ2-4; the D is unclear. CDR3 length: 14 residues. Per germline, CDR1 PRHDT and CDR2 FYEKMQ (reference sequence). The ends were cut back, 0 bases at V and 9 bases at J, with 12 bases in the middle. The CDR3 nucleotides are TGTGCCAGCAGCTTAGGCCGGTTGACGGGCATTCAGTACTTC. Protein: CASSLGRLTGIQYF.

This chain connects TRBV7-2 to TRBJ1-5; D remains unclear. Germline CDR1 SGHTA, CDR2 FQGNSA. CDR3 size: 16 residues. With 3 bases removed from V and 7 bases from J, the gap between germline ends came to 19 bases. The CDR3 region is CASSFFGSGVPQPQHF. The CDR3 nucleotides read TGTGCCAGCAGCTTTTTCGGCAGCGGCGTTCCACAGCCCCAGCATTTT.

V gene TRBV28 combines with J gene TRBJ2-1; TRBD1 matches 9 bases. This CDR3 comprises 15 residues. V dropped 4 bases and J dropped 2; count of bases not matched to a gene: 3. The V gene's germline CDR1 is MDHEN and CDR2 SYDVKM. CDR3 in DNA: TGTGCCAGCAGTTCACAGGGGGCACCCTACAATGAGCAGTTCTTC. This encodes CASSSQGAPYNEQFF.

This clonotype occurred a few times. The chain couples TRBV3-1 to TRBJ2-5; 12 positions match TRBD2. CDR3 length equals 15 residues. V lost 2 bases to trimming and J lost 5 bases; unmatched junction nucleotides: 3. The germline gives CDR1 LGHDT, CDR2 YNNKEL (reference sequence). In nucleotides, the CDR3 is TGTGCCAGCAGCCAAACTAGCGGGAGGTCGGAGACCCAGTACTTC. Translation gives CASSQTSGRSETQYF.

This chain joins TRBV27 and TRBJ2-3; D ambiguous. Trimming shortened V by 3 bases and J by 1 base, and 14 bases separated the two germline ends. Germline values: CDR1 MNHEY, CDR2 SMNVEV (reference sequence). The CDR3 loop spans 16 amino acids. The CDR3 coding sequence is TGTGCCAGCAGTTTCAACGGGCTTACTCGCACAGATACGCAGTATTTT. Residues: CASSFNGLTRTDTQYF.

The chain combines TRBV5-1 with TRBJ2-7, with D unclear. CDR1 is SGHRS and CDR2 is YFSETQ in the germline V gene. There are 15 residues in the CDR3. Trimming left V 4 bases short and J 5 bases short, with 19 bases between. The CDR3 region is CASSPWTRWSDEQYF. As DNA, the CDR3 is TGCGCCAGCAGCCCCTGGACGCGGTGGTCGGACGAGCAGTACTTC.

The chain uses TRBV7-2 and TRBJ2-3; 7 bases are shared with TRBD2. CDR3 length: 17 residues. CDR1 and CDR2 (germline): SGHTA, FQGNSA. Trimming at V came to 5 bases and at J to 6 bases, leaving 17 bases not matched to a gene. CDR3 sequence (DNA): TGTGCCAGCAGCCCCCGGCGGAAAAGTGGAGCGGGGGATACGCAGTATTTT. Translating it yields CASSPRRKSGAGDTQYF.

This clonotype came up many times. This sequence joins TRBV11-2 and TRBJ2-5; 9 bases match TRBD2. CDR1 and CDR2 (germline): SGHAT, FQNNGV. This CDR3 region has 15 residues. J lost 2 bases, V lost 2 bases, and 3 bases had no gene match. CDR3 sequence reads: CASSLTAGGQETQYF. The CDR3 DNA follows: TGTGCCAGCAGCTTAACGGCGGGGGGGCAAGAGACCCAGTACTTC.

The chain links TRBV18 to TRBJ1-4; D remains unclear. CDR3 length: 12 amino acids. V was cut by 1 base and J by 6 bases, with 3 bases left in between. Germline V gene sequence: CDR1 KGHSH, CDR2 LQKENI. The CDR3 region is CASSPRDEKLFF. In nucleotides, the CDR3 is TGTGCCAGCTCACCACGGGATGAAAAACTGTTTTTT.

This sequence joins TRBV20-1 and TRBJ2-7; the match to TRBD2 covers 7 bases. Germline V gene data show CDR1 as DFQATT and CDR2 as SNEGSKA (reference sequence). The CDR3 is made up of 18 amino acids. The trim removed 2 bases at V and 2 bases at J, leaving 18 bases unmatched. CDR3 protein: CSARSTASGRSLTYEQYF. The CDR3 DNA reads TGCAGTGCTAGATCGACTGCTAGCGGAAGATCACTAACCTACGAGCAGTACTTC.

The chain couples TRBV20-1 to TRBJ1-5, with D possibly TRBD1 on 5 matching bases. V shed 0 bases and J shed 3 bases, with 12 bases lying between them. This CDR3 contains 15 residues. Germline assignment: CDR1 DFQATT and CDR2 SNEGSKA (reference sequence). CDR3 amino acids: CSARDPTDLNQPQHF. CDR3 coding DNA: TGCAGTGCTAGAGATCCGACAGACCTCAATCAGCCCCAGCATTTT.